This entry is about one TCR beta chain. This entry is derived from a study of shared clonotypes between healthy human individuals. In the study overall: Serving as donors were a couple of women and a few men, whose ages spanned 18 to 49.

Sequencing used immunoSEQ multiplex PCR; TCRdb keeps in-frame clones, though not all of them. The sample yields 600,000 to 750,000 clones, about nine tenths seen once. This TCR was sampled from a man aged 18 to 30 in good health. Some clones in this sample may be carry-over from other donors' samples. The sample comprised memory CD8+ T cells from PBMCs. Subset meaning: CD45RO+ cells pooled with CCR7-negative TemRA cells.

This CDR3 reads CASSQDLGSRNRELFF. As DNA, the CDR3 is TGTGCCAGCAGCCAAGATCTGGGAAGCCGGAACAGGGAGCTGTTTTTT. The rearrangement joins TRBV14 to TRBJ2-2, with D hard to call. The CDR3 covers 16 residues. Trimming shortened V by 0 bases and J by 9 bases, and 17 bases separated the two germline ends. The V gene's germline CDR1 is SGHDN and CDR2 FVKESK. Supplemented by reference TRBV14 and TRBJ2-2, the full variable domain reads EAGVTQFPSHSVIEKGQTVTLRCDPISGHDNLYWYRRVMGKEIKFLLHFVKESKQDESGMPNNRFLAERTGGTYSTLKVQPAELEDSGVYFCASSQDLGSRNRELFFGEGSRLTVL.